Presented here are 4 T cell receptor beta chains from one specimen sequenced in a study of T cell responses to AZD1222 COVID-19 vaccine. The data were produced by immunoSEQ multiplex PCR, yet TCRdb's version contains in-frame clones alone and is incomplete. The table lists 150,000 to 200,000 clones, around 92% of them singletons, with 8% to 13% in the top ten. The sample in question was peripheral blood, obtained on day 0 of AZD1222 vaccination. Receptors originate from an adult in good health.

J is TRBJ2-2 and V is TRBV27; 9 bases are shared with TRBD1. J gave up 3 bases and V 3 bases, and 2 bases lay outside the gene matches. Germline values: CDR1 MNHEY, CDR2 SMNVEV (reference sequence). The CDR3 consists of 15 residues. CDR3 loop: CASSLTGGDTGELFF. The CDR3 DNA follows: TGTGCCAGCAGTTTGACAGGGGGGGACACCGGGGAGCTGTTTTTT.

The chain couples TRBV7-8 to TRBJ1-5; D is undetermined. The germline V gene has CDR1 SGHVS and CDR2 FQNEAQ. V was pared by 0 bases and J by 2 bases, with 14 bases between. The CDR3 totals 17 residues. The CDR3 coding sequence is TGTGCCAGCAGCTTAGCGGGCCTCCGGAGTGGCAATCAGCCCCAGCATTTT. This codes for CASSLAGLRSGNQPQHF.

The V call is TRBV10-2, the J call TRBJ2-7; tentatively, D is TRBD1 or TRBD2 (6 bases each). Germline V CDR1 and CDR2: WSHSY, SAAADI. The CDR3 has 15 residues. The V gene lost 2 bases and the J gene lost 3 bases, with 14 bases spanning the gap. The CDR3 sequence: CASSEGRDIGYEQYF. DNA of the CDR3: TGCGCCAGCAGTGAGGGGCGGGACATCGGCTACGAGCAGTACTTC.

The chain employs TRBV28 and TRBJ1-2; D is perhaps TRBD1 (5 bases). V dropped 4 bases and J dropped 3 bases, with 15 bases sitting between them. This CDR3 region has 15 residues. CDR1 MDHEN and CDR2 SYDVKM come from the germline V gene. The DNA for the CDR3 is TGTGCCAGCAGTTCCGCAATGCAGGGAGACTATGGCTACACCTTC. Its protein is CASSSAMQGDYGYTF.